Following are 17 T cell receptor beta chains from one sample sequenced in a study of OX40 agonist ivuxolimab in advanced cancers. The data were produced by immunoSEQ multiplex PCR, yet TCRdb's version contains in-frame clones alone and is incomplete. The data show around 39,000 clones, about 85% seen once. The sample here was CD4+ or CD8+ T cells sorted from blood, taken in a trial of the OX40 agonist ivuxolimab. The source is an adult with an advanced solid tumor such as melanoma, head and neck, liver or kidney cancer.

This chain connects TRBV6-5 to TRBJ1-4, with D perhaps matching TRBD1 (6 bases). This CDR3 is 12 amino acids long. V dropped 2 bases and J dropped 8 bases, with 6 bases sitting between them. Germline V gives CDR1 MNHEY, CDR2 SVGAGI. The chain's CDR3 is CASSYTGEKLFF. The CDR3 nucleotides read TGTGCCAGCAGTTACACAGGGGAAAAACTGTTTTTT.

The chain links TRBV5-1 to TRBJ2-2; 7 positions match TRBD1. Germline lookup yields CDR1 SGHRS and CDR2 YFSETQ. CDR3 size: 15 residues. J was trimmed by 6 bases and V by 3 bases; bases with no gene match: 8. In DNA form, the CDR3 reads TGCGCCAGCAGCTCGGGATTCCAGGGGGCCGGGGAGCTGTTTTTT. It translates to CASSSGFQGAGELFF.

The J gene is TRBJ2-7, the V gene TRBV15; D might be TRBD1 (7 bases). Trimming cost V 1 base and J 1 base, with 23 bases left between them. The CDR3 sequence is 19 residues long. The germline CDR1 and CDR2 sequences are LNHNV and YYDKDF (reference sequence). CDR3: CATSRGMQGRDSASYEQYF. The CDR3 bases are TGTGCCACCAGCAGAGGAATGCAAGGGCGGGACAGCGCATCCTACGAGCAGTACTTC.

The rearrangement links TRBV5-1 to TRBJ2-1; 8 bases match TRBD2. This CDR3 has 16 residues. The J segment lost 9 bases and the V segment lost 4 bases, leaving 15 bases of the junction unmatched. CDR1 is SGHRS, CDR2 YFSETQ, per germline. The CDR3 here is CASSLGLIGTSGEQFF. CDR3 coding DNA: TGCGCCAGCAGCCTAGGACTCATCGGGACTAGTGGTGAGCAGTTCTTC.

The chain has TRBV7-9 and TRBJ2-1; weak D call: TRBD2 (5 bases). V was cut by 1 base and J by 4 bases, with 11 bases left in between. Germline loops: CDR1 SEHNR, CDR2 FQNEAQ (reference sequence). The CDR3 is made up of 15 amino acids. CDR3 loop: CASSLVGAGYNEQFF. DNA for the CDR3: TGTGCCAGCAGCTTAGTCGGTGCGGGTTACAATGAGCAGTTCTTC.

V and J are TRBV29-1 and TRBJ1-2; D is unclear. CDR3 length: 12 amino acids. CDR1 and CDR2 (germline): SQVTM, ANQGSEA. Trimming removed 6 bases at V and 2 bases at J, with 10 bases between. CDR3 nucleotide sequence: TGCAGCGTCTGGTCAGCGAACTATGGCTACACCTTC. This encodes CSVWSANYGYTF.

The V and J genes are TRBV7-8 and TRBJ2-3, with 8 bases aligning to TRBD1. Germline CDR1 reads SGHVS; CDR2 reads FQNEAQ. There are 14 residues in the CDR3. V shed 4 bases and J 6 bases; nucleotides not matched to a gene: 6. The CDR3 reads CASSSDRVLDTQYF. CDR3 sequence (DNA): TGTGCCAGCAGCTCGGACAGGGTCTTGGATACGCAGTATTTT.

The chain is built from TRBV6-5 and TRBJ1-2; perhaps TRBD1 as D (5 bases). Germline CDR1 and CDR2: MNHEY and SVGAGI. V shed 0 bases and J shed 7 bases, with 15 bases lying between them. The CDR3 has 15 residues. The CDR3 DNA sequence: TGTGCCAGCAGTTACTCGAGGGGCAGGGTGGGTGGCTACACCTTC. As protein: CASSYSRGRVGGYTF.

This clone occurred once. The chain recombines TRBV18 with TRBJ2-1; 10 nucleotides align to TRBD1. The CDR3 totals 15 residues. Trimming cost V 3 bases and J 2 bases; bases outside gene matches: 1. In germline, CDR1 is KGHSH, CDR2 LQKENI. The CDR3 coding sequence is TGTGCCAGCTCACCGGGACAGGGGACCTACAATGAGCAGTTCTTC. Protein product: CASSPGQGTYNEQFF.

The chain links TRBV7-8 to TRBJ2-7, with D possibly TRBD1 on 6 matching bases. The ends were cut back, 0 bases at V and 2 bases at J, with 11 bases in the middle. Germline V lookup: CDR1 SGHVS, CDR2 FQNEAQ. The CDR3 covers 15 residues. DNA for the CDR3: TGTGCCAGCAGCTTAGCGTTGGGGGCCACCTACGAGCAGTACTTC. This codes for CASSLALGATYEQYF.

This chain links TRBV28 with TRBJ2-1; D may be TRBD1 or TRBD2 (7 bases each). The CDR3 covers 13 residues. CDR1 is MDHEN and CDR2 is SYDVKM in the germline V gene. Trimming shortened V by 2 bases and J by 12 bases, and 14 bases separated the two germline ends. The CDR3 DNA follows: TGTGCCAGCAGTTTAGCCACAGGGGAGGGGCAGTTCTTC. Amino acid sequence: CASSLATGEGQFF.

With regard to this clone: The junction shows a germline mismatch at one end, possibly a read error. The chain has TRBV29-1 and TRBJ2-5; D not resolved. This CDR3 contains 12 residues. Per germline, CDR1 SQVTM and CDR2 ANQGSEA. CDR3 region: CSVEGLVKTQYF. The CDR3 nucleotides read TGCAGCGTCGAAGGTTTGGTGAAGACCCAGTACTTC.

CDR3 amino acids: CASSLGQGNNEQYF. The CDR3 DNA sequence: TGTGCCAGCAGCCTCGGGCAGGGAAATAACGAGCAGTACTTC. The chain couples TRBV4-2 to TRBJ2-7, with D perhaps TRBD1 (5 bases). Trimming took 4 bases from V and 5 from J, leaving 15 bases between them. The CDR3 is made up of 14 amino acids. Germline CDR1 and CDR2: LGHNA and YNFKEQ.

This chain links TRBV19 with TRBJ1-5; TRBD1 is a possible D gene (6 bases). The CDR3 covers 16 residues. V lost 0 bases to trimming and J lost 4 bases, with 13 bases between them. Germline V lookup: CDR1 LNHDA, CDR2 SQIVND (reference sequence). CDR3 residues: CASSIERNRANQPQHF. DNA for the CDR3: TGTGCCAGTAGTATAGAAAGGAACAGGGCAAATCAGCCCCAGCATTTT.

The chain carries TRBV6-1 and TRBJ2-1, with D tentatively TRBD1 (6 bases). The CDR3 is 17 amino acids. Germline CDR1 is MNHNS and CDR2 is SASEGT. Between the trimmed V and J ends, which lost 3 bases and 3 bases, there was a span of 18 bases. CDR3 in amino acids: CASSDSLWTARYNEQFF. The CDR3 DNA sequence: TGTGCCAGCAGTGATAGTTTGTGGACAGCTCGCTACAATGAGCAGTTCTTC.

This chain joins TRBV6-1 and TRBJ1-5, with no clear D. The V end lost 4 bases, the J end lost 0 bases, and 16 bases lay between the germline ends. The CDR3 consists of 17 residues. Germline CDR1 reads MNHNS; CDR2 reads SASEGT. CDR3 in amino acids: CASSANLGSYSNQPQHF. The DNA for the CDR3 is TGTGCCAGCAGTGCCAACCTGGGGTCCTATAGCAATCAGCCCCAGCATTTT.

The gene calls are TRBV6-1 and TRBJ1-2, with unresolved D. With 5 bases removed from V and 4 bases from J, the gap between germline ends came to 8 bases. Germline CDR1 MNHNS, CDR2 SASEGT. CDR3 length: 12 residues. CDR3 in amino acids: CASSNGPYGYTF. For the CDR3, the DNA is TGTGCCAGCAGTAACGGTCCCTATGGCTACACCTTC.